One sample yielded the 3 T cell receptor beta chains listed below, sequenced in a study of blood T cells in healthy people across ages. Then a second PCR, running about 6 to 12 cycles, was carried out with a sample-barcoded 5' primer and a J-beta primer mix. TCRdb reprocessed the 5' RACE reads via MiXCR and lists one record per CDR3 protein. The table records 700,000 or so distinct CDR3 sequences, over 20% of them present only once. Specimen: blood. Receptors originate from a man between 65 and 85 years old in good health.

The rearrangement links TRBV3-1 to TRBJ2-6; 9 bases map to TRBD1. Germline CDR1 reads LGHDT; CDR2 reads YNNKEL (reference sequence). V shed 3 bases and J 4 bases; nucleotides not matched to a gene: 7. The CDR3 covers 17 residues. CDR3 loop: CASSQGQGLTGANVLTF. DNA of the CDR3: TGTGCCAGCAGCCAGGGACAGGGTCTTACCGGGGCCAACGTCCTGACTTTC.

CDR3 residues: CASGTGTIYF. In DNA, the CDR3 is TGTGCCAGCGGAACGGGCACCATATATTTT. V usage is TRBV12-3 or TRBV12-4 and J usage is TRBJ1-3, with unresolved D. The V and J ends lost 8 bases and 9 bases respectively, with 8 bases between them. The CDR3 is 10 amino acids.

A word on this clonotype: A junction end diverges from the germline sequence, so it may reflect a read error. The V and J genes are TRBV18 and TRBJ1-3; D is unresolved. The CDR3 runs 12 residues. In germline, CDR1 is KGHSH, CDR2 LQKENI. CDR3 sequence: CASSPTGSTIYF. DNA of the CDR3: TGTGCCAGCTCACCAACCGGAAGCACCATATATTTT.